This T cell receptor (beta chain) was sequenced during a study of T cell repertoires in cytomegalovirus infection. About the study: In public TCR beta signatures, there were indications of both CMV infection and matching HLA type. General study results and limits: It was HLA-C-restricted CMV-specific TCR beta clonotypes that dominated the response ex vivo.

TCRdb reprocessed the reads via MiXCR and lists one record per CDR3 protein. The top ten hold roughly 18% of the sample, which has about 140,000 distinct CDR3 sequences, about 6.5% seen once. Germline CDR1 is SEHNR and CDR2 is FQNEAQ (reference sequence). Trimming took off 1 base at V and 6 bases at J, with 9 bases between the two ends. The CDR3 extends over 14 amino acids. This clonotype was detected ten times or more. Antigen specificity is unknown. The sequenced sample was PBMCs. This chain uses TRBV7-9 with TRBJ1-4; no clear D. The sequence came from a human donor in good health (CMV status not recorded). Some clones in this sample may be carry-over from other donors' samples. The CDR3 protein is CASSLDVFDEKLFF. DNA of the CDR3: TGTGCCAGCAGCTTAGACGTGTTCGATGAAAAACTGTTTTTT.